These T cell receptor beta chains were read from a single sample in a study of T cell repertoires in cytomegalovirus infection. No antigen has been identified for these receptors. Each CDR3 protein gets one entry after TCRdb re-called the reads with MiXCR. The data contain approximately 730,000 distinct CDR3 sequences, roughly 29% of them singletons. This material consisted of cultured CD8+ T cells from PBMCs, taken from culture after CMV antigen stimulation. The receptors come from a human donor in good health (CMV status not recorded). Some clones in this sample may be carry-over from other donors' samples. Each CDR3 is given with its conserved first and last residue. D genes are given only for firm matches. The size field is filled for only some rows; it gives once, few, many or a size class.

TGTGCCAGCACCGAAACCCAGGGTAGGGATCAGCCCCAGCATTTT	CASTETQGRDQPQHF	TRBV25-1	.	TRBJ1-5	few
TGTGCCAGTAGTGTTCCCTACAATGAGCAGTTCTTC	CASSVPYNEQFF	TRBV19	.	TRBJ2-1	few
TGTGCCAGTACCCCAGCGGGGGGATTTCAAGAGACCCAGTACTTC	CASTPAGGFQETQYF	TRBV19	TRBD2	TRBJ2-5	.
TGTGCCAGCAGCTGGGGACTAGCGGGGGACACAGATACGCAGTATTTT	CASSWGLAGDTDTQYF	TRBV7-6	TRBD2	TRBJ2-3	few
TGTGCCAGCAGCCCCACTATTAGCTCCTACAATGAGCAGTTCTTC	CASSPTISSYNEQFF	TRBV7-8	.	TRBJ2-1	many
TGTGCCAGCAGCGCCAACAGGGGACTACCTAACTATGGCTACACCTTC	CASSANRGLPNYGYTF	TRBV7-9	TRBD1	TRBJ1-2	few
TGTGCCAGCGCAGTTGAGCGGGGGGACTATGAGCAGTTCTTC	CASAVERGDYEQFF	TRBV6-5	TRBD2	TRBJ2-1	.
TGTGCCAGCAGTTTTTCCACAGGGCCCTCTAACTATGGCTACACCTTC	CASSFSTGPSNYGYTF	TRBV12-3/TRBV12-4	.	TRBJ1-2	.
TGTGCCAGCAGCTTGGACGGATTAAACCCCCTAAACACTGAAGCTTTCTTT	CASSLDGLNPLNTEAFF	TRBV5-4	.	TRBJ1-1	.
TGTGCCACGACAGATAGACAGCGGACAATCCATCAGCCCCAGCATTTT	CATTDRQRTIHQPQHF	TRBV15	.	TRBJ1-5	.